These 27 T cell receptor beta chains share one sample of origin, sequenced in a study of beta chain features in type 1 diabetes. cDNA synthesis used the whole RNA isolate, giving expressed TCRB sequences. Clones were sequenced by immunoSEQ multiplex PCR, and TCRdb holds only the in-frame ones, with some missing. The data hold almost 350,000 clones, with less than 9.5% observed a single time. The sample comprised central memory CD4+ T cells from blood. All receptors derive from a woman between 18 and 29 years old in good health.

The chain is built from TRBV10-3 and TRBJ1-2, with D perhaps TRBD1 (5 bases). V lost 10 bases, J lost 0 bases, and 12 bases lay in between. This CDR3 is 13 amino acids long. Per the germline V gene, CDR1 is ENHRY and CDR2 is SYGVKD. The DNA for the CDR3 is TGTGCCAACGGGGACTCCTCTAACTATGGCTACACCTTC. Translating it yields CANGDSSNYGYTF.

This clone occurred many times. CDR3 DNA sequence: TGTGCCAGCAGCCAGGCGACCGGGACAGGGGGCTCCTACGAGCAGTACTTC. Protein: CASSQATGTGGSYEQYF. The chain is built from TRBV4-2 and TRBJ2-7; 11 positions match TRBD1. Germline V gives CDR1 LGHNA, CDR2 YNFKEQ. The CDR3 spans 17 residues. Germline trimming cut 3 bases from V and 0 bases from J; bases unmatched to any gene: 7.

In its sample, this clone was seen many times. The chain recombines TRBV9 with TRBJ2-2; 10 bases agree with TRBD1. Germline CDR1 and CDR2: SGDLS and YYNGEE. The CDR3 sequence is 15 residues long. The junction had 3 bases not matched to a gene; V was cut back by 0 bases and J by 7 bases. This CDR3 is CASSVAGTGVGELFF. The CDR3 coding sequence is TGTGCCAGCAGCGTAGCTGGGACAGGGGTCGGGGAGCTGTTTTTT.

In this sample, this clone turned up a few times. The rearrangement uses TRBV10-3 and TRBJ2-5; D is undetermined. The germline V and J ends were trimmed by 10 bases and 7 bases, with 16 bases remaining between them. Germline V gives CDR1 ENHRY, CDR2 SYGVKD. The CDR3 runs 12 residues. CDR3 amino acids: CASRRDRATQYF. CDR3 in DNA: TGTGCCAGTAGGAGAGATCGAGCGACCCAGTACTTC.

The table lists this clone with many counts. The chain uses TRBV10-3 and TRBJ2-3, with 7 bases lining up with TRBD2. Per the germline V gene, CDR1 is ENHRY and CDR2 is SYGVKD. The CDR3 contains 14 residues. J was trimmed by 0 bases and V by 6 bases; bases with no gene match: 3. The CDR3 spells CAIRAGDSTDTQYF. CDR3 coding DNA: TGTGCCATCAGGGCGGGAGATAGCACAGATACGCAGTATTTT.

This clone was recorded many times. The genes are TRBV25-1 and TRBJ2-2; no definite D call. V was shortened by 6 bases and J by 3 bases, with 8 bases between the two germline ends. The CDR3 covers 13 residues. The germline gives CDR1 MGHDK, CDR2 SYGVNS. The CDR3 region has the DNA TGTGCCAGCAGGGAGATCGACACCGGGGAGCTGTTTTTT. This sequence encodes CASREIDTGELFF.

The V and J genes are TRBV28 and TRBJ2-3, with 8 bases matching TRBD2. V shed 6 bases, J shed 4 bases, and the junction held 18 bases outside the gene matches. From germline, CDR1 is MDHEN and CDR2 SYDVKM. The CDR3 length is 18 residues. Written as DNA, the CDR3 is TGTGCCAGCAGGGGATGGCGGAGTAGCGGGAATTTACCAGATACGCAGTATTTT. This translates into CASRGWRSSGNLPDTQYF.

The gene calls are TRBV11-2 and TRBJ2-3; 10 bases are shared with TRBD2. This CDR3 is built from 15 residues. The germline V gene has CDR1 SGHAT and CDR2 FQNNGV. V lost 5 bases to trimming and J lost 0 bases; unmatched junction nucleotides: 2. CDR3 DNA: TGTGCCAGCAGCCGGACTAGCGGTAGCACAGATACGCAGTATTTT. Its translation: CASSRTSGSTDTQYF.

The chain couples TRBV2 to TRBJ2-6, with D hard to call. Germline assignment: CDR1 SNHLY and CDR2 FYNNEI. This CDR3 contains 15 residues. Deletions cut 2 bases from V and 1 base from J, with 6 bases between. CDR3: CASSEHGSGANVLTF. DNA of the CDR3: TGTGCCAGCAGTGAACACGGGTCTGGGGCCAACGTCCTGACTTTC. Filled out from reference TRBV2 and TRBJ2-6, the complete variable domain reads EPEVTQTPSHQVTQMGQEVILRCVPISNHLYFYWYRQILGQKVEFLVSFYNNEISEKSEIFDDQFSVERPDGSNFTLKIRSTKLEDSAMYFCASSEHGSGANVLTFGAGSRLTVL.

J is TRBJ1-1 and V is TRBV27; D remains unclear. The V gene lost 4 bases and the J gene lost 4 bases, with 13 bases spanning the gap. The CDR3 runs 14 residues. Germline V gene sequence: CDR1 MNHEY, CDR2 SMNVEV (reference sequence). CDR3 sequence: CASSSRGGSTEAFF. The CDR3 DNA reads TGTGCCAGCAGTTCCCGGGGAGGTAGCACTGAAGCTTTCTTT.

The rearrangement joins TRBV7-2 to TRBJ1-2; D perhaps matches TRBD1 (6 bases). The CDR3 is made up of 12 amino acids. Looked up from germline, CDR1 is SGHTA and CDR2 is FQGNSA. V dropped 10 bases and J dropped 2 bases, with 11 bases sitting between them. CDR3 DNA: TGTGCCACCCGGGACACAAACTATGGCTACACCTTC. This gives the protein CATRDTNYGYTF.

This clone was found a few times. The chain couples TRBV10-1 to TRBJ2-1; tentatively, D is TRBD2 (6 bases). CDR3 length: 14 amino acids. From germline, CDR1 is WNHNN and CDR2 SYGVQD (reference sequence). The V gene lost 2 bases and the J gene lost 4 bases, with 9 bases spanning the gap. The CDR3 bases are TGCGCCAGCAGTGAGCGACTAGGGTACAATGAGCAGTTCTTC. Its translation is CASSERLGYNEQFF.

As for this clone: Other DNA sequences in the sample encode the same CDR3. CDR3: CASSTYNEQFF. CDR3 nucleotides: TGTGCCAGTTCAACCTACAATGAGCAGTTCTTC. V and J are TRBV19 and TRBJ2-1; D not resolved. Trimming cost V 8 bases and J 2 bases, with 4 bases left between them. The CDR3 is 11 residues long. Per germline, CDR1 LNHDA and CDR2 SQIVND (reference sequence).

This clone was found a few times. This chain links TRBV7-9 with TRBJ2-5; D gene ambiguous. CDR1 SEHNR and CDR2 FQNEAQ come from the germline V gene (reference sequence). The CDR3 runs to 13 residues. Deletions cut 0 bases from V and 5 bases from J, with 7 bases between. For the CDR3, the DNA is TGTGCCAGCAGCTTAGCGGGATTGGAGACCCAGTACTTC. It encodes CASSLAGLETQYF.

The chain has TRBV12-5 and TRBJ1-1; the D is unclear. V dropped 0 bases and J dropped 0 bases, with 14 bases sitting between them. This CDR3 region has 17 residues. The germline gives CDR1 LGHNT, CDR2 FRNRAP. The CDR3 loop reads CASGLVYNDGMNTEAFF. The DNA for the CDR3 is TGTGCTAGTGGTTTGGTATACAACGACGGAATGAACACTGAAGCTTTCTTT.

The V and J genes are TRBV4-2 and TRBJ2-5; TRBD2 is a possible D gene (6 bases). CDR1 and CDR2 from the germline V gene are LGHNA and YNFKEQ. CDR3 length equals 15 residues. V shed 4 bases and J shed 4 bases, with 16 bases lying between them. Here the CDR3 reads CASSPGTGAPETQYF. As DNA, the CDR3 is TGTGCCAGCAGCCCTGGTACGGGAGCCCCAGAGACCCAGTACTTC.

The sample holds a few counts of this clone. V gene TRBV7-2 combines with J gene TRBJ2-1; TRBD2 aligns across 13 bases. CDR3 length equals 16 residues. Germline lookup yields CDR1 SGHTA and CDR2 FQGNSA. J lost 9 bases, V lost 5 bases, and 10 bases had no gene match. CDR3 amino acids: CASSPSGTSGIAEQFF. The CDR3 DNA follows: TGTGCCAGCAGCCCATCCGGGACTAGCGGGATAGCTGAGCAGTTCTTC.

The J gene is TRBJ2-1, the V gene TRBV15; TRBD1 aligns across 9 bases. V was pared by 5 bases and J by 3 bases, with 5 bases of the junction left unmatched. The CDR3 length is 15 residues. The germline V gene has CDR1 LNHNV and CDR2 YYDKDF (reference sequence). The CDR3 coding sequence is TGTGCCACCAGCGGCGGGACAGGGAACTACAATGAGCAGTTCTTC. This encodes CATSGGTGNYNEQFF.

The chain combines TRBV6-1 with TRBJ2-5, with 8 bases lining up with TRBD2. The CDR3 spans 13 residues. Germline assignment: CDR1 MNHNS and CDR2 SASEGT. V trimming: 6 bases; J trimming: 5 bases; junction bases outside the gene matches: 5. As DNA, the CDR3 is TGTGCCAGCAGCGTAGCGGGAAGGGAGACCCAGTACTTC. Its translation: CASSVAGRETQYF.

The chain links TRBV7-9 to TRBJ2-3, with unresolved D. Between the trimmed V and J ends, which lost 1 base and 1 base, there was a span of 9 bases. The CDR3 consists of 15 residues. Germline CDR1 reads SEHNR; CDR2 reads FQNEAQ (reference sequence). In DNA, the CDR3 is TGTGCCAGCAGCTTAGGTGGGGTAGGCACAGATACGCAGTATTTT. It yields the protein CASSLGGVGTDTQYF.

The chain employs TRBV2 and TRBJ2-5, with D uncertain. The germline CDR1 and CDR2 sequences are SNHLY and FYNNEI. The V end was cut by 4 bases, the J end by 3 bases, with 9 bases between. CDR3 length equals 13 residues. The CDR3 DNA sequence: TGTGCCAGCAGTGTATTAAGGAAAGAGACCCAGTACTTC. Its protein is CASSVLRKETQYF.

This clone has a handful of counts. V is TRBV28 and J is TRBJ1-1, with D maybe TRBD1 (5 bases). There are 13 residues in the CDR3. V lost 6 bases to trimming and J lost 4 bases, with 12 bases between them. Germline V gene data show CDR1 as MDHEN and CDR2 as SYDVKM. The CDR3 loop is CASSISGSTEAFF. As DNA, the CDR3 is TGTGCCAGCAGCATATCAGGGAGCACTGAAGCTTTCTTT.

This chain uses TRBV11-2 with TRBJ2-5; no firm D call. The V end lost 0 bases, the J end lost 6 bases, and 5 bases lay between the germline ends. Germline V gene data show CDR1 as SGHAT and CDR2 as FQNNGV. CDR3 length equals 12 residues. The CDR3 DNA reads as TGTGCCAGCAGCTTAGATCGGCAGACCCAGTACTTC. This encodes CASSLDRQTQYF.

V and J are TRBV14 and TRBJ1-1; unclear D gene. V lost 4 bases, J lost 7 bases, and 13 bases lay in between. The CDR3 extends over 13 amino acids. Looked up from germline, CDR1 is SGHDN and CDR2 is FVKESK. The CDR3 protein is CASSLREGVEAFF. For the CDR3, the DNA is TGTGCCAGCAGCCTCAGAGAGGGTGTTGAAGCTTTCTTT.

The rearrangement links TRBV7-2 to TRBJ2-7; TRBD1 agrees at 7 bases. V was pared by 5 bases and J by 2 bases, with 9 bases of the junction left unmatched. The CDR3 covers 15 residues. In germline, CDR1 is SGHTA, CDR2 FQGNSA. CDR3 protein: CASSRTGTDTYEQYF. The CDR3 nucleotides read TGTGCCAGCAGCCGAACGGGGACAGACACCTACGAGCAGTACTTC.

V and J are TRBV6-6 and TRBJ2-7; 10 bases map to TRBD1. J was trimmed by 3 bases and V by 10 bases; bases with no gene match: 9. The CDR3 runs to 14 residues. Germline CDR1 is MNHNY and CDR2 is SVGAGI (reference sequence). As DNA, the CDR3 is TGTGCCATCAGGGATCGGGACAGGGGCTACGAGCAGTACTTC. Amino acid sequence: CAIRDRDRGYEQYF.

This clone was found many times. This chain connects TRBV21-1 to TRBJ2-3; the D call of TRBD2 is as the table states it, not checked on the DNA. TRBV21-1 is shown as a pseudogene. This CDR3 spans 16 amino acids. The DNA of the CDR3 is TGTGCCAGCAGCCAAGATAGCGGGAGGCGCACAGATACGCAGTATTTT. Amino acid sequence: CASSQDSGRRTDTQYF.